This is a list of T cell receptor beta chains from one sample in a study of shared clonotypes between healthy human individuals. Clones were sequenced by immunoSEQ multiplex PCR, and TCRdb holds only the in-frame ones, with some missing. The data contain a few million clones, around 94% of them singletons. The specimen sequenced was naive CD4+ T cells sorted from blood. These receptors were collected from a man aged 18 to 35 in good health. CDR3s include the opening cysteine and the closing phenylalanine or tryptophan. D genes are given only for firm matches. Clone size is shown for a subset of rows, as once, few, many or a class of expanded clone.

v_gene	d_gene	j_gene	abundance	CDR3nt	CDR3aa
TRBV5-5	TRBD1	TRBJ1-1	.	TGTGCCAGCACCCTAGGACAGGGATGGGACACTGAAGCTTTCTTT	CASTLGQGWDTEAFF
TRBV6-5	.	TRBJ2-7	.	TGTGCCAGCAGCTCGGTGGACGAGCAGTACTTC	CASSSVDEQYF
TRBV30	.	TRBJ2-5	.	TGTGCCTGGAGTGTAGGGTGGGGAGAGACCCAGTACTTC	CAWSVGWGETQYF
TRBV10-2	TRBD1	TRBJ2-7	.	TGCGCCAGCAGTGAGATCGGGACAGGGTCCTACGAGCAGTACTTC	CASSEIGTGSYEQYF
TRBV4-1	.	TRBJ2-5	.	TGCGCCAGCAGCCAAGCGGTATACCAAGAGACCCAGTACTTC	CASSQAVYQETQYF
TRBV5-1	.	TRBJ1-2	.	TGCGCCAGCAGCGGGGGGGCCTCGGCCAGCAACTATGGCTACACCTTC	CASSGGASASNYGYTF
TRBV5-1	.	TRBJ2-1	.	TGCGCCAGCAGCTTGGTCCAGGGAGGTCGAAATGAGCAGTTCTTC	CASSLVQGGRNEQFF
TRBV18	TRBD2	TRBJ2-7	few	TGTGCCAGCTCACCACCGGCCAGCGGGAGTTTCGAGCAGTACTTC	CASSPPASGSFEQYF
TRBV29-1	TRBD1	TRBJ2-7	few	TGCAGCGTTGGACAGGGCTCCTACGAGCAGTACTTC	CSVGQGSYEQYF
TRBV5-6	TRBD1	TRBJ2-3	.	TGTGCCAGCAGCCGAGACAGGGGAAGCACAGATACGCAGTATTTT	CASSRDRGSTDTQYF
TRBV19	.	TRBJ2-1	.	TGTGCCAGTGAAACCGTTAGCGGAGGCTCCTACAATGAGCAGTTCTTC	CASETVSGGSYNEQFF
TRBV28	.	TRBJ1-5	.	TGTGCCAGCAGGACCGGGACACGCTATAGCAATCAGCCCCAGCATTTT	CASRTGTRYSNQPQHF
TRBV11-2	.	TRBJ2-5	once	TGTGCCAGCAGCTTAGCTAGAGAGACCCAGTACTTC	CASSLARETQYF
TRBV5-1	TRBD1	TRBJ2-2	.	TGCGCCAGCAGCTTGGCGGGGACAGTAAACACCGGGGAGCTGTTTTTT	CASSLAGTVNTGELFF
TRBV9	.	TRBJ2-5	.	TGTGCCAGCAGCGTAGGACCCAGGTCGCGGGGGCAGATAGAGACCCAGTACTTC	CASSVGPRSRGQIETQYF
TRBV20-1	.	TRBJ1-2	.	TGCAGTGCCGAAAAGTCGGTTGGCTACACCTTC	CSAEKSVGYTF
TRBV6-4	TRBD1	TRBJ1-1	.	TGTGCCAGCAGTGACTCACTAACAGGGGGTAGGGACACTGAAGCTTTCTTT	CASSDSLTGGRDTEAFF
TRBV6-1	.	TRBJ1-2	once	TGTGCCAGCAGTGAAGGCAGGGTAACAATCTATGGCTACACCTTC	CASSEGRVTIYGYTF
TRBV7-2	.	TRBJ1-2	.	TGTGCCAGCAGCTTAGCGCTGGGGGGCTACACCTTC	CASSLALGGYTF
TRBV19	.	TRBJ2-5	.	TGTGCCAGTAGTATATCCCTAGCGTTCCAAGAGACCCAGTACTTC	CASSISLAFQETQYF
TRBV30	.	TRBJ2-2	.	TGTGCCTGGAGTGTTCGTCCGGACATCACCGGGGAGCTGTTTTTT	CAWSVRPDITGELFF
TRBV30	.	TRBJ1-1	.	TGTGCCTGGAGTGGAAAAACCAACACTGAAGCTTTCTTT	CAWSGKTNTEAFF